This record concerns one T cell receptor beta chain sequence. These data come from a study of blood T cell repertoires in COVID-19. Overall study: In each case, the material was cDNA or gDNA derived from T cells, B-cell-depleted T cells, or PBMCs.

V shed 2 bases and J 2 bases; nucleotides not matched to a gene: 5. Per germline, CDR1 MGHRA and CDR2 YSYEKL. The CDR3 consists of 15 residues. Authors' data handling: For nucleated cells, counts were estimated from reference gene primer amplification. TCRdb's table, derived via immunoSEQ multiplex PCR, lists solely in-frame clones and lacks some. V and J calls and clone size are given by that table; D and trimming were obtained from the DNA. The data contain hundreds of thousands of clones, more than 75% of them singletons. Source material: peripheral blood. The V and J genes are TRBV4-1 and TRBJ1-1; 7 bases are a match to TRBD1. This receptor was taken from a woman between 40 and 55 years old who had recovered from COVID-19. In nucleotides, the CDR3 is TGCGCCAGCAGCCAACCGGACAGGCCTAACACTGAAGCTTTCTTT. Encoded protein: CASSQPDRPNTEAFF.